This T cell receptor (beta chain) was documented in a study of cytomegalovirus exposure and HLA in healthy donors. The primer mix had 60 Vbeta and 13 Jbeta primers. Per the original data handling: The authors later counted 65 million to 90 million unique TCR beta chains, 9.5 million to 11 million of them shared. Sequencing used immunoSEQ multiplex PCR; TCRdb keeps in-frame clones, though not all of them. Clonal size and the V and J genes are those of that table, whereas D and trimming came from the DNA. This sample's table reports about 53,000 clones. Concerning this clone itself: What it binds is not known.

V shed 4 bases, J shed 3 bases, and the junction held 6 bases outside the gene matches. The CDR3 has 16 residues. Germline CDR1 SGHRS, CDR2 YFSETQ. Broader study findings: There were 150 to 200 TCR beta chains listed as cytomegalovirus-associated.

The sequencing sample was made of PBMCs. The chain employs TRBV5-1 and TRBJ2-3, with 12 bases that match TRBD2. This clonotype was obtained from a man in his late teens or twenties in good health and CMV-seropositive. The CDR3 sequence: CASSTRTSGKTDTQYF. CDR3 coding DNA: TGCGCCAGCAGCACCAGGACTAGCGGGAAGACAGATACGCAGTATTTT.